This is a list of T cell receptor beta chains from one sample in a study of identical twins. TCRdb ran MiXCR on the 5' RACE reads and lists one entry per CDR3 protein. The sample includes roughly 690,000 distinct CDR3 sequences, 21% seen only once; the top ten take approximately 4.3%. Another study also made use of these data, one on T cells expressing NK-cell markers.

The sample comprised PBMCs. These receptors originate from a young woman in good health. Each CDR3 is given with its conserved first and last residue. Each record gives: CDR3 length, V gene, D gene, J gene, clone size, CDR3 protein, CDR3 DNA. The D gene is left open where the match is weak. Only some rows state a clone size, as once, few, many or a class for expanded clones.

15	TRBV20-1	TRBD1	TRBJ1-6	few	CSAKNTGDGNSPLHF	TGCAGTGCGAAGAATACAGGGGACGGGAATTCACCCCTCCACTTT
12	TRBV5-1	TRBD1	TRBJ2-7	many	CASSLGTGEQYF	TGCGCCAGCAGCTTGGGAACAGGGGAACAGTACTTC
14	TRBV20-1	NA	TRBJ2-3	many	CSAIRRSGTDTQYF	TGCAGTGCCATCAGAAGGAGTGGTACAGATACGCAGTATTTT
13	TRBV20-1	NA	TRBJ2-3	few	CSARGASSDTQYF	TGCAGTGCTAGAGGGGCTAGCTCAGATACGCAGTATTTT
11	TRBV20-1	NA	TRBJ2-1	NA	CSANNVFEQFF	TGCAGTGCTAATAACGTATTCGAGCAGTTCTTC
19	TRBV5-6	NA	TRBJ2-2	few	CASSSPVPGPTTNTGELFF	TGTGCCAGCAGCTCTCCAGTCCCGGGACCAACCACGAACACCGGGGAGCTGTTTTTT
11	TRBV20-1	NA	TRBJ1-2	few	CSARDGNGYTF	TGCAGTGCTAGGGACGGAAATGGCTACACCTTC
15	TRBV20-1	TRBD1	TRBJ2-5	once	CSARGGQGNPETQYF	TGCAGTGCTAGAGGTGGACAGGGGAATCCGGAGACCCAGTACTTC
17	TRBV11-2	NA	TRBJ1-1	NA	CASSSEGSGVRNTEAFF	TGTGCCAGCAGCTCCGAGGGTTCAGGGGTGAGAAACACTGAAGCTTTCTTT
14	TRBV7-9	NA	TRBJ2-7	few	CASSPGDGSYEQYF	TGTGCCAGCAGCCCTGGGGACGGTTCCTACGAGCAGTACTTC
14	TRBV7-2	NA	TRBJ2-5	few	CASSLATSGETQYF	TGTGCCAGCAGCCTGGCTACCTCGGGGGAGACCCAGTACTTC
15	TRBV7-2	TRBD1	TRBJ2-5	NA	CASSPNLGGGETQYF	TGTGCCAGCAGCCCAAACCTAGGGGGCGGCGAGACCCAGTACTTC